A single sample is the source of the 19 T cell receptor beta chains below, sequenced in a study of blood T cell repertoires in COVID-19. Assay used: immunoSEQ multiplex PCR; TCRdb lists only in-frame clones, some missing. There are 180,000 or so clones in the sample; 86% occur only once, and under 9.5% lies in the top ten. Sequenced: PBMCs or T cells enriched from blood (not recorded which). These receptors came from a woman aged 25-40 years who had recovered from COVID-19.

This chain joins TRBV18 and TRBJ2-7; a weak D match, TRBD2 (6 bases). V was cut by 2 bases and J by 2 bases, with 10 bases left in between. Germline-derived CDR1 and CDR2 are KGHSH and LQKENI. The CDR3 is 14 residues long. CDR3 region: CASSPLEGTYEQYF. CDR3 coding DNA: TGTGCCAGCTCACCATTGGAGGGTACCTACGAGCAGTACTTC.

CDR3 DNA: TGTGCCAGCAGCTCCGGGGGAGAGCAGTACTTC. It yields the protein CASSSGGEQYF. The rearrangement links TRBV11-2 to TRBJ2-7; a weak D match, TRBD2 (6 bases). V was cut by 4 bases and J by 7 bases, with 8 bases left in between. The CDR3 consists of 11 residues. Germline V gene data show CDR1 as SGHAT and CDR2 as FQNNGV.

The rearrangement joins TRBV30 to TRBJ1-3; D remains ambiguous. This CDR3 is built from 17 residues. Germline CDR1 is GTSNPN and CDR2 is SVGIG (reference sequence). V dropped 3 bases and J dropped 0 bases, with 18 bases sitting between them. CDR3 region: CAWRPLHGVNSGNTIYF. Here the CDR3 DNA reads TGTGCCTGGAGACCATTACACGGGGTGAACTCTGGAAACACCATATATTTT.

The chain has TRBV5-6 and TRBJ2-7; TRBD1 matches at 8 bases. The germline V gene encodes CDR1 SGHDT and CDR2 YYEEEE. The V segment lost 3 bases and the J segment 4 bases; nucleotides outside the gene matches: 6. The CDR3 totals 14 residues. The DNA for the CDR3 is TGTGCCAGCAGCTCCTTACAGGGGGGATACGAGCAGTACTTC. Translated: CASSSLQGGYEQYF. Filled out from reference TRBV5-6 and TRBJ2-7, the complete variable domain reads DAGVTQSPTHLIKTRGQQVTLRCSPKSGHDTVSWYQQALGQGPQFIFQYYEEEERQRGNFPDRFSGHQFPNYSSELNVNALLLGDSALYLCASSSLQGGYEQYFGPGTRLTVT.

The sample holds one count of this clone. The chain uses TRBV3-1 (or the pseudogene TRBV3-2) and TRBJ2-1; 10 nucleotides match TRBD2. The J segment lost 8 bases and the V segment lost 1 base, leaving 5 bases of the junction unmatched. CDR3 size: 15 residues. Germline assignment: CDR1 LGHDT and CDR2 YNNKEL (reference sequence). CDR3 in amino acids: CASSQGSSGSHEQFF. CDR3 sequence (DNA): TGTGCCAGCAGCCAAGGGTCTAGCGGGAGCCATGAGCAGTTCTTC.

The CDR3 DNA sequence: TGTGCCAGCAGGAGTGCTAGCGGAAGCCTCACCGGGGAGCTGTTTTTT. Residues: CASRSASGSLTGELFF. V gene TRBV3-1 (or the pseudogene TRBV3-2) combines with J gene TRBJ2-2; 7 bases line up with TRBD2. The germline V gene has CDR1 LGHDT and CDR2 YNNKEL (reference sequence). V shed 6 bases and J 4 bases; nucleotides not matched to a gene: 11. This CDR3 has 16 amino acids.

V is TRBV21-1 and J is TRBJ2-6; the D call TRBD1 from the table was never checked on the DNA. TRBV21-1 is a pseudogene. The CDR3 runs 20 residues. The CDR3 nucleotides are TGTGCCAGCAGCAAACGTAGGGTCCGGGACAGGGACACTGGGGCCAACGTCCTGACTTTC. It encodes CASSKRRVRDRDTGANVLTF.

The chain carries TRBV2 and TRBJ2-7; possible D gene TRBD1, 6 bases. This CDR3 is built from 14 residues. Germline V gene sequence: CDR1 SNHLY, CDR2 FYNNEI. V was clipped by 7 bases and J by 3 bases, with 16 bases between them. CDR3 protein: CASTFPGANYEQYF. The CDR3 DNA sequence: TGTGCCAGCACCTTCCCAGGGGCCAACTACGAGCAGTACTTC.

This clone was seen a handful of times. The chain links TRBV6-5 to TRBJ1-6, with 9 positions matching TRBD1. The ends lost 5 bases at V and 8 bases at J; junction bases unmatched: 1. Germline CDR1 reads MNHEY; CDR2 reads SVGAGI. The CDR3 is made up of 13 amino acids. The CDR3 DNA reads TGTGCCAGCAGTAGACAGGGGGATTCACCCCTCCACTTT. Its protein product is CASSRQGDSPLHF.

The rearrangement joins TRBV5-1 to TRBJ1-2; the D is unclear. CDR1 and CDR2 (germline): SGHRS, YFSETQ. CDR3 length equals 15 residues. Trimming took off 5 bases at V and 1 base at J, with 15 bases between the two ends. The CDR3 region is CASRFRLGVNYGYTF. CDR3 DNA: TGCGCCAGCAGGTTTAGGCTCGGAGTTAACTATGGCTACACCTTC.

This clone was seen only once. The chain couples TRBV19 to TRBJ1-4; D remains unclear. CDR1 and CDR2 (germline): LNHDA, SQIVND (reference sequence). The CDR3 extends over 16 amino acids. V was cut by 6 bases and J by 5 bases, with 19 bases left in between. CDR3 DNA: TGTGCCAGTAGCCAACGAAAACAATACCCCAATGAAAAACTGTTTTTT. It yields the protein CASSQRKQYPNEKLFF.

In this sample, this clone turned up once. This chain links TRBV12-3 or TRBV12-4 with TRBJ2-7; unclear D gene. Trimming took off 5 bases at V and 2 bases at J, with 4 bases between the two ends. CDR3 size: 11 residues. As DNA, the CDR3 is TGTGCCAGCAGTAACACCTACGAGCAGTACTTC. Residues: CASSNTYEQYF.

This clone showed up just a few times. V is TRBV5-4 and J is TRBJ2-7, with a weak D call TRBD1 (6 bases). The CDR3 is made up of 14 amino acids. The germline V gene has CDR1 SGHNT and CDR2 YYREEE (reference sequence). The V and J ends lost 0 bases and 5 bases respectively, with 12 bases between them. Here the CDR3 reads CASSLGQVPHEQYF. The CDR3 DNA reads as TGTGCCAGCAGCTTGGGACAGGTCCCCCACGAGCAGTACTTC. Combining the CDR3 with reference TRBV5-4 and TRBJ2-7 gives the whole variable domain ETGVTQSPTHLIKTRGQQVTLRCSSQSGHNTVSWYQQALGQGPQFIFQYYREEENGRGNFPPRFSGLQFPNYSSELNVNALELDDSALYLCASSLGQVPHEQYFGPGTRLTVT.

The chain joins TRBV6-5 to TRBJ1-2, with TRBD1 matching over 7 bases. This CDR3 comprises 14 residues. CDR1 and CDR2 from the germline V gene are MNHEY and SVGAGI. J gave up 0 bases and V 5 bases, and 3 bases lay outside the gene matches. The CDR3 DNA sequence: TGTGCCAGCAGTCGGGACAGAGCTAACTATGGCTACACCTTC. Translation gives CASSRDRANYGYTF.

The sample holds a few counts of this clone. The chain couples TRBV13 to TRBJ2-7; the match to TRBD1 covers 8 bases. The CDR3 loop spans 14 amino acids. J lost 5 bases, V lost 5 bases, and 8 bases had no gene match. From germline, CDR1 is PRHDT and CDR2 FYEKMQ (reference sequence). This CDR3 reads CASSPVRGRHEQYF. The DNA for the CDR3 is TGTGCCAGCAGCCCCGTCAGGGGGCGACACGAGCAGTACTTC.

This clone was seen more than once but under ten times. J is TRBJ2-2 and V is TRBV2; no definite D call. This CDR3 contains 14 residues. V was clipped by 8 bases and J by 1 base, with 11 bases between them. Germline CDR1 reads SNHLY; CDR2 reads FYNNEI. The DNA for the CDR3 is TGTGCCAGCTTGGCCCAGGTGAACACCGGGGAGCTGTTTTTT. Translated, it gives CASLAQVNTGELFF.

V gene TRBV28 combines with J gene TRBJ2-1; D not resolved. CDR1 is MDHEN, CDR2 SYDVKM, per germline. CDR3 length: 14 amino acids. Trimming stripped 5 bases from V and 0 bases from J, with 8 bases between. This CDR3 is CASSDIGSYNEQFF. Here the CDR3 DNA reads TGTGCCAGCAGTGACATCGGCTCCTACAATGAGCAGTTCTTC. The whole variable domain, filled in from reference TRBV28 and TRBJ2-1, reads DVKVTQSSRYLVKRTGEKVFLECVQDMDHENMFWYRQDPGLGLRLIYFSYDVKMKEKGDIPEGYSVSREKKERFSLILESASTNQTSMYLCASSDIGSYNEQFFGPGTRLTVL.

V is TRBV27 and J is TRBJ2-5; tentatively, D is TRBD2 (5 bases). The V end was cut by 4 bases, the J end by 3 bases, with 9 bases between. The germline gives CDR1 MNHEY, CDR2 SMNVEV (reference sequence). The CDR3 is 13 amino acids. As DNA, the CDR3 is TGTGCCAGCAGTTCGTATAGCGAAGAGACCCAGTACTTC. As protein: CASSSYSEETQYF.

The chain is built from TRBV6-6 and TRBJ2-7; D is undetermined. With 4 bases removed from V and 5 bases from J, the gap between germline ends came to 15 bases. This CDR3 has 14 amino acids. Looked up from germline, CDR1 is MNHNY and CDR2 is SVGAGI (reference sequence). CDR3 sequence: CASSSHQVENEQYF. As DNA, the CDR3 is TGTGCCAGCAGTTCACACCAGGTCGAGAACGAGCAGTACTTC.